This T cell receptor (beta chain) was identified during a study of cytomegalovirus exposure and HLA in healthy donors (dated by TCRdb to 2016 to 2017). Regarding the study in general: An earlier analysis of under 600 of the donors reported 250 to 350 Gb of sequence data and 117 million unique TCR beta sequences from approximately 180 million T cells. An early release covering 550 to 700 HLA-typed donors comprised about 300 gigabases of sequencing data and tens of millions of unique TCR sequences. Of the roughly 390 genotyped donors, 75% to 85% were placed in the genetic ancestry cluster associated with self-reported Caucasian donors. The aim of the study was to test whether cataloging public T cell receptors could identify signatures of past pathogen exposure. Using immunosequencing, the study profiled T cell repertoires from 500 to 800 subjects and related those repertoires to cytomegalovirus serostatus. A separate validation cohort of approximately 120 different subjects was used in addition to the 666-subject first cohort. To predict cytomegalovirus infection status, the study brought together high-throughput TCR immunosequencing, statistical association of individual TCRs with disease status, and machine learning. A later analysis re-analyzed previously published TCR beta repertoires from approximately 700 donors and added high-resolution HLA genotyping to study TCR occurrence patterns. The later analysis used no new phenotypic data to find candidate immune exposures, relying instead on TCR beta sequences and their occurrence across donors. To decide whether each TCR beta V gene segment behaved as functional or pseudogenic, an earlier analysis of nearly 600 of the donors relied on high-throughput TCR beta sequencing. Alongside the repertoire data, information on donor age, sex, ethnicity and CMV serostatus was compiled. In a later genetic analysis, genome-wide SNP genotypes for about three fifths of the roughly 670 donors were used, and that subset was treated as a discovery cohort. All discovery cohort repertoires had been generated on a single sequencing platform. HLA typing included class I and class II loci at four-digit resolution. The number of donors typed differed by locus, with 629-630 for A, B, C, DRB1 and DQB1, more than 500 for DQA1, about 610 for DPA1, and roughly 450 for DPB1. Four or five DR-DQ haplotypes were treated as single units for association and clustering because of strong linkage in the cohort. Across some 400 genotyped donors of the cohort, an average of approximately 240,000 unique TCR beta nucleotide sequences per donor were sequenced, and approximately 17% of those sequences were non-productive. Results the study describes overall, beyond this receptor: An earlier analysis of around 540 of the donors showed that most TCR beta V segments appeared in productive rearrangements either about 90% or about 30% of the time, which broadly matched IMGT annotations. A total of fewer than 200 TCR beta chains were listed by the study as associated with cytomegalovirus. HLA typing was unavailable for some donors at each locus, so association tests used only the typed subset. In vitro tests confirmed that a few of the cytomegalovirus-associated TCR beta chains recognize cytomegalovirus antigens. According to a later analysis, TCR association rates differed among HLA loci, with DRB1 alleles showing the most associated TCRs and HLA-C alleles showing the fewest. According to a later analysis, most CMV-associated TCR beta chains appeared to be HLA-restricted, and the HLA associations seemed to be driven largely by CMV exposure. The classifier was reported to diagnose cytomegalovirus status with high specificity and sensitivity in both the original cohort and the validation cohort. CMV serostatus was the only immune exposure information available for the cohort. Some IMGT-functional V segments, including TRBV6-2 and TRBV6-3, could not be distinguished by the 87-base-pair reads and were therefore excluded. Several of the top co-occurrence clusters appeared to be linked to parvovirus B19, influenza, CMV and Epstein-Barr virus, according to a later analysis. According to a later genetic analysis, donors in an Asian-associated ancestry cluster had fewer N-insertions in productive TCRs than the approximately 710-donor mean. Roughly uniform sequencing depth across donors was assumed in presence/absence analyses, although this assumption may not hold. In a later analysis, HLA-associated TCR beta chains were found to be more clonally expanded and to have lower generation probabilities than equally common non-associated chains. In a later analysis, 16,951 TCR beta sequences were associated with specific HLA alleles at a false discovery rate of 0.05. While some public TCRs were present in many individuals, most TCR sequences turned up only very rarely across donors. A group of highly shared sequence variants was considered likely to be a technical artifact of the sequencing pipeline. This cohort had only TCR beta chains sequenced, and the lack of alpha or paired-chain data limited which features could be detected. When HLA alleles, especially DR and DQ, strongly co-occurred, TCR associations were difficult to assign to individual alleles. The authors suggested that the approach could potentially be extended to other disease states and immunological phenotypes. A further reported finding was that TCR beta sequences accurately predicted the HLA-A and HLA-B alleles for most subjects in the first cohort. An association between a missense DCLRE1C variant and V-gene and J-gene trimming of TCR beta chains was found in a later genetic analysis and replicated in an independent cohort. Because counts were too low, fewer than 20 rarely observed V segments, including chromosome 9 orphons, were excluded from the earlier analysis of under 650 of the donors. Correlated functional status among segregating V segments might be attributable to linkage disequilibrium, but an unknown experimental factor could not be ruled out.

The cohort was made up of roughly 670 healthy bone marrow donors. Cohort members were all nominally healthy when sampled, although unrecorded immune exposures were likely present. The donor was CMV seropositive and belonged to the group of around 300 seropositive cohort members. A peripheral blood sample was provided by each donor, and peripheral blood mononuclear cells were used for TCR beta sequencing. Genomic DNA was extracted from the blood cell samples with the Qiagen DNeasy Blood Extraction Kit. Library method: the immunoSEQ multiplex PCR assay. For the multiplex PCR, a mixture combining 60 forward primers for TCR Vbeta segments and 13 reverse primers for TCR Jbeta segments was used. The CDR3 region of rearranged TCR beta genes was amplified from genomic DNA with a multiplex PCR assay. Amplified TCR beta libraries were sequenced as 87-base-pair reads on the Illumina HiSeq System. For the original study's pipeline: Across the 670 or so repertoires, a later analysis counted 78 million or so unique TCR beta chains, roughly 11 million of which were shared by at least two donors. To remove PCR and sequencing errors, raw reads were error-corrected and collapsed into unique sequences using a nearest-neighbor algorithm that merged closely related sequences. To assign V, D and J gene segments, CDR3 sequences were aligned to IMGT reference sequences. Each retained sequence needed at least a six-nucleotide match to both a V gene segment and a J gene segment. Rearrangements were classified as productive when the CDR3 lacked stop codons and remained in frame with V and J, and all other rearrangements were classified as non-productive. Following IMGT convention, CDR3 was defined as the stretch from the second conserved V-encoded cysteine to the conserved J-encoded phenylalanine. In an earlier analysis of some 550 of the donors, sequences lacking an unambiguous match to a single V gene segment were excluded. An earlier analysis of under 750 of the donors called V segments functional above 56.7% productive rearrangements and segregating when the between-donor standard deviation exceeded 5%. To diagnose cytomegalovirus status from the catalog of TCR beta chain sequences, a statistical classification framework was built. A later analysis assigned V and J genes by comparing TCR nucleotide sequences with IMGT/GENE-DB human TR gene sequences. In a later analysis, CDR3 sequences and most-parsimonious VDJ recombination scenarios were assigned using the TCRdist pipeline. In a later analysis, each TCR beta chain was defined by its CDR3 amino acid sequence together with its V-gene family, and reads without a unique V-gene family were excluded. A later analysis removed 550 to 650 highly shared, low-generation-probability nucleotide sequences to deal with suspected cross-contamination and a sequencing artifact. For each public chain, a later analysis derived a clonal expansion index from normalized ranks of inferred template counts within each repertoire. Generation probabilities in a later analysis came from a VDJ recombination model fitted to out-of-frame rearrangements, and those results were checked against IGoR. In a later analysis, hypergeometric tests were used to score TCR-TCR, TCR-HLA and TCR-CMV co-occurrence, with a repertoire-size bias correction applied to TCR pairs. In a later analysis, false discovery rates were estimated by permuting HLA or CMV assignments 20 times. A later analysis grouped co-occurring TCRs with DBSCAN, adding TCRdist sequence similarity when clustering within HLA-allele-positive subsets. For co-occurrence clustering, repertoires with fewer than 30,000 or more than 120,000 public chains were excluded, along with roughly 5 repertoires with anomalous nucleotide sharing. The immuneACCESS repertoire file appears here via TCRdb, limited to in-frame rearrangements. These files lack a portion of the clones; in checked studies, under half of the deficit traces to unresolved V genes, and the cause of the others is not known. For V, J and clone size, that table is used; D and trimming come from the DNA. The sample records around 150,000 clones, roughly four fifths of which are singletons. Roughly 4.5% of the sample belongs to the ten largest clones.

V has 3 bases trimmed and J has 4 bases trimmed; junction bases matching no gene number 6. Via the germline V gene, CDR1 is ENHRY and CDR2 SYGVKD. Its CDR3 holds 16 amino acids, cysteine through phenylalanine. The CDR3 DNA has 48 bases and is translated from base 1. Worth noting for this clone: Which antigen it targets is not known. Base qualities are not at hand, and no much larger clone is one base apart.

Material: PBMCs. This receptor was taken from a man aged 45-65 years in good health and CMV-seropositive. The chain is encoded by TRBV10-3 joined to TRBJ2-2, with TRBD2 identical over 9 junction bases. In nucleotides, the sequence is TGTGCCATCAGTGATGGGGGCGGGAGGGGCACCGGGGAGCTGTTTTTT. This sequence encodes CAISDGGGRGTGELFF.